Following are 17 T cell receptor beta chains from one sample sequenced in a study of regulatory T cells in long-lasting Graves disease. Time point: newly diagnosed GD, antithyroid drugs for less than 3 months. With RNA extracted from PBMCs as input, the TCR library was made. Building the TCR beta libraries relied on iRepertoire HTBI primers, and CDR3 regions underwent Arm-PCR. In TCRdb, the multiplex PCR reads were re-called with MiXCR into one record per CDR3 protein. Of some 400,000 distinct CDR3 sequences detected, more than 12% appear once; the ten largest clones hold roughly 17%. This sample was shared with a second study, whose subject was T cells in Graves' hyperthyroidism and ophthalmopathy.

Sequences were derived from peripheral blood mononuclear cells (PBMCs), sampled at new diagnosis, from a patient treated with antithyroid drugs. The receptor source for this set is a woman in her twenties or thirties with Graves disease.

CDR3 sequence reads: CASSSTEVRYGYTF. The DNA for the CDR3 is TGTGCCAGCAGTTCGACAGAGGTTCGGTATGGCTACACCTTC. J is TRBJ1-2 and V is TRBV28; a possible D gene is TRBD1 (5 bases). Per the germline V gene, CDR1 is MDHEN and CDR2 is SYDVKM. The CDR3 covers 14 residues. Trimming shortened V by 4 bases and J by 5 bases, and 14 bases separated the two germline ends.

This clonotype was seen more than once but under ten times. This sequence joins TRBV9 and TRBJ2-2, with 7 bases lining up with TRBD2. Germline trimming cut 5 bases from V and 3 bases from J; bases unmatched to any gene: 10. CDR3 length equals 16 residues. Germline loops: CDR1 SGDLS, CDR2 YYNGEE. CDR3 in amino acids: CASSPASGRHTGELFF. For the CDR3, the DNA is TGTGCCAGCAGTCCCGCGTCCGGGAGGCACACCGGGGAGCTGTTTTTT.

This chain uses TRBV4-1 with TRBJ2-1; D tentatively reads TRBD1 or TRBD2 (5 bases each). Deletions cut 4 bases from V and 3 bases from J, with 16 bases between. In germline, CDR1 is MGHRA, CDR2 YSYEKL. The CDR3 has 16 amino acids. CDR3 coding DNA: TGCGCCAGCAGCCCACAGCCCGGGACCAGCTACAATGAGCAGTTCTTC. Protein sequence: CASSPQPGTSYNEQFF.

CDR3 region: CASSRLQAPGTQYF. CDR3 nucleotide sequence: TGTGCCAGCAGCCGCCTACAGGCTCCTGGGACCCAGTACTTC. The chain couples TRBV11-2 to TRBJ2-5; TRBD1 is a possible D gene (5 bases). The CDR3 is 14 residues long. Per the germline V gene, CDR1 is SGHAT and CDR2 is FQNNGV. Trimming cost V 5 bases and J 7 bases, with 17 bases left between them.

This clonotype showed up many times. The chain is built from TRBV6-1 and TRBJ1-5; 7 nucleotides align to TRBD1. The CDR3 totals 14 residues. The ends lost 7 bases at V and 1 base at J; junction bases unmatched: 4. CDR1 is MNHNS and CDR2 is SASEGT in the germline V gene. CDR3 residues: CASISRGSNQPQHF. The DNA of the CDR3 is TGTGCCAGCATCAGCAGGGGGAGCAATCAGCCCCAGCATTTT.

V is TRBV25-1 and J is TRBJ2-5; TRBD1 might be the D (6 bases). There are 14 residues in the CDR3. CDR1 and CDR2 from the germline V gene are MGHDK and SYGVNS. V was clipped by 1 base and J by 1 base, with 7 bases between them. The CDR3 here is CASSEWGPQETQYF. The CDR3 region has the DNA TGTGCCAGCAGTGAATGGGGGCCCCAAGAGACCCAGTACTTC.

This clonotype was seen at least ten times. The chain has TRBV6-7 and TRBJ2-7; TRBD1 might be the D (6 bases). TRBV6-7 is labeled an ORF, and its function is uncertain. Trimming removed 2 bases at V and 4 bases at J, with 12 bases between. The CDR3 is 14 amino acids. The CDR3 region is CASSYGGHPYEQYF. Written as DNA, the CDR3 is TGTGCCAGCAGTTACGGGGGACACCCTTACGAGCAGTACTTC.

This clonotype was seen at least ten times. The chain is built from TRBV5-1 and TRBJ1-1; TRBD1 matches at 9 bases. The CDR3 length is 16 residues. Germline lookup yields CDR1 SGHRS and CDR2 YFSETQ. The V gene end was trimmed by 0 bases and the J gene end by 5 bases; junction bases not matched to a gene: 8. CDR3 amino acids: CASSLAGGQGGTEAFF. Written as DNA, the CDR3 is TGCGCCAGCAGCTTGGCGGGGGGACAGGGAGGGACTGAAGCTTTCTTT.

This clonotype was detected only a few times. V and J are TRBV28 and TRBJ2-1; 7 positions agree with TRBD2. The length of the CDR3 is 18 residues. Germline V gene sequence: CDR1 MDHEN, CDR2 SYDVKM. The V segment lost 6 bases and the J segment 1 base; nucleotides outside the gene matches: 15. CDR3 loop: CASRSAGVSMGSYNEQFF. As DNA, the CDR3 is TGTGCCAGCAGGTCGGCGGGGGTCTCGATGGGGTCCTACAATGAGCAGTTCTTC.

This clonotype showed up many times. The genes are TRBV20-1 and TRBJ2-3; 15 bases are shared with TRBD2. J gave up 4 bases and V 5 bases, and 19 bases lay outside the gene matches. Germline-derived CDR1 and CDR2 are DFQATT and SNEGSKA (reference sequence). The CDR3 covers 20 residues. The CDR3 coding sequence is TGCAGTGCTCAACCGGGACTAGCGGGAGGCGCCTTGGGGGCCCCAGATACGCAGTATTTT. It yields the protein CSAQPGLAGGALGAPDTQYF.

The chain joins TRBV5-6 to TRBJ2-3; unclear D gene. Germline V gene sequence: CDR1 SGHDT, CDR2 YYEEEE. CDR3 length equals 12 residues. The V end was cut by 0 bases, the J end by 13 bases, with 12 bases between. This CDR3 reads CASSLAAEPKYF. The CDR3 DNA follows: TGTGCCAGCAGCTTGGCGGCTGAGCCAAAGTATTTT.

This clonotype was counted at least ten times. The rearrangement uses TRBV6-2 or TRBV6-3 and TRBJ2-1; tentative D call: TRBD1 (6 bases). CDR1 and CDR2 from the germline V gene are MNHEY and SVGEGT. V lost 8 bases to trimming and J lost 6 bases, with 20 bases between them. CDR3 length equals 15 residues. The CDR3 sequence: CASSSPWTESNEQFF. CDR3 bases: TGTGCCAGCTCCTCACCCTGGACAGAATCCAATGAGCAGTTCTTC.

In this sample, this clonotype turned up many times. The V call is TRBV19, the J call TRBJ1-1, with TRBD1 as a possible D gene (5 bases). This CDR3 has 14 amino acids. V was pared by 7 bases and J by 4 bases, with 16 bases between. CDR1 is LNHDA and CDR2 is SQIVND in the germline V gene (reference sequence). In nucleotides, the CDR3 is TGTGCCAGTATCCCCATGGCGGGGGGCACTGAAGCTTTCTTT. Its translation: CASIPMAGGTEAFF.

This clonotype appeared a single time. The chain's CDR3 is CASSTRGVGNQPQHF. The CDR3 region has the DNA TGTGCCAGCAGTACGAGGGGAGTAGGGAATCAGCCCCAGCATTTT. The chain has TRBV6-2 or TRBV6-3 and TRBJ1-5, with D possibly being TRBD1 (5 bases). This CDR3 region has 15 residues. The V and J ends lost 5 bases and 4 bases respectively, with 15 bases between them. CDR1 is MNHEY, CDR2 SVGEGT, per germline.

This clonotype has a count of ten or more. V usage is TRBV20-1 and J usage is TRBJ1-2; D unresolved. Trimming stripped 0 bases from V and 2 bases from J, with 13 bases between. The CDR3 loop spans 15 amino acids. In germline, CDR1 is DFQATT, CDR2 SNEGSKA (reference sequence). For the CDR3, the DNA is TGCAGTGCTAGAGAGGCGGGAACTAAGAACTATGGCTACACCTTC. Its translation: CSAREAGTKNYGYTF.

This clonotype came up a few times. The genes are TRBV7-3 and TRBJ2-3, with D possibly being TRBD1 (6 bases). This CDR3 comprises 21 residues. Germline assignment: CDR1 SGHTA and CDR2 FQGTGA. V was pared by 4 bases and J by 6 bases, with 35 bases between. In nucleotides, the CDR3 is TGTGCCAGCAGCTCCCAACCCCCGGCGGCGGGCCCCGGGACATTTCAGGATACGCAGTATTTT. Amino acid sequence: CASSSQPPAAGPGTFQDTQYF.

J is TRBJ1-4 and V is TRBV20-1; D possibly corresponds to TRBD1 (5 bases). V gave up 3 bases and J gave up 5 bases, with 13 bases separating them. Per germline, CDR1 DFQATT and CDR2 SNEGSKA (reference sequence). The length of the CDR3 is 14 residues. The CDR3 sequence: CSARLTALNEKLFF. In DNA, the CDR3 is TGCAGTGCTAGGTTGACAGCCTTAAATGAAAAACTGTTTTTT.